This is a list of T cell receptor beta chains from one sample in a study of T cells after posttransplantation cyclophosphamide. TCRdb's table, derived via immunoSEQ multiplex PCR, lists solely in-frame clones and lacks some. This table has fewer than 25,000 clones, approximately 88% appearing once. The source material was PBMCs, sampled after an allogeneic stem cell transplant with a calcineurin inhibitor and methotrexate. The receptors derive from a female patient aged 50-59 years who received an allogeneic stem cell transplant from an unrelated donor, was CMV-positive, and had chronic GVHD only. Some of the T cells might come from the graft donor. Each CDR3 is given with its conserved first and last residue. A D gene is named only where the DNA matches it firmly. Clone sizes are given selectively: once, few, many, or a class where the clone is expanded.

CATQGPRRDTQYF TRBJ2-3 TRBV19 TRBD1 NA
CASSLLAGGGGNEQFF TRBJ2-1 TRBV6-5 TRBD2 NA
CASNYRRQGSEQYF NA TRBV6-5 TRBD1 NA
CASSPRQQKLNEKLFF TRBJ1-4 TRBV27 NA NA
CASSEGQWNTEAFF TRBJ1-1 TRBV6-1 NA NA
CASSLDTFAQQEKGRGGYTF TRBJ1-2 TRBV11-2 NA NA
CASRMEAGILSTEAFF TRBJ1-1 TRBV27 NA NA
CASRHRGLRGWSSYNEQFF TRBJ2-1 TRBV28 TRBD1 NA
CASSLELSTDTQYF TRBJ2-3 TRBV5-5 NA NA
CASRGDRVGLNSYEQYF TRBJ2-7 TRBV28 TRBD1 NA
CASSPGSHHEAFF TRBJ1-1 TRBV9 NA NA
CASSPSTGTPASGNTIYF TRBJ1-3 TRBV18 NA few
CASSIYPENTEAFF TRBJ1-1 TRBV19 NA few
CASSAPGLAVPTKNQGSYNEQFF TRBJ2-1 TRBV9 TRBD2 NA
CSVEGGPILNEQFF TRBJ2-1 TRBV29-1 NA NA
CASSLYRDRGLYGYTF TRBJ1-2 TRBV28 TRBD1 NA
CASSLGRFTDTQYF TRBJ2-3 TRBV11-2 NA NA
CASSPKRDRSYEQYF TRBJ2-7 TRBV19 TRBD1 once
CAISESRLTAETQYF TRBJ2-5 TRBV10-3 NA NA
CASSRDRGNNSPLHF TRBJ1-6 TRBV6-5 TRBD1 NA
CASSGEVTGSQETQYF TRBJ2-5 TRBV5-1 NA NA
CAIRLAGRQSEQFF TRBJ2-1 TRBV10-3 TRBD2 NA
CASRGAVETQYF TRBJ2-5 TRBV19 NA NA
CSARTSGSQNTGELFF TRBJ2-2 TRBV29-1 TRBD2 NA
CASSYPVGGNYGYTF TRBJ1-2 TRBV6-5 NA NA
CASSYQETQYF TRBJ2-5 TRBV6-5 NA NA
CASSWIQGAQGYTF TRBJ1-2 TRBV5-1 TRBD1 NA
CASMISSLNTEAFF TRBJ1-1 TRBV2 NA NA
CASSPGGEGTDTQYF TRBJ2-3 TRBV7-3 TRBD1 NA
CASRPQGLGEKLFF TRBJ1-4 TRBV7-8 TRBD1 once
CASSAPGQMNTEAFF TRBJ1-1 TRBV2 NA NA
CASSVLSRASSYEQYF TRBJ2-7 TRBV9 NA NA
CAWSDYVNEKLFF TRBJ1-4 TRBV30 NA NA
CSVHPGLVADTQYF TRBJ2-3 TRBV29-1 TRBD2 NA
CASSGTETGEKYEQYF TRBJ2-7 TRBV10-1 TRBD1 NA
CASSREAGTGTQPQHF TRBJ1-5 TRBV18 TRBD1 NA
CASREGGRTGYTF TRBJ1-2 TRBV27 TRBD1 NA
CASSTQGGVQPQHF TRBJ1-5 TRBV19 NA NA
CASSPGQMNTEAFF TRBJ1-1 TRBV6-1 NA NA
CASSGLSAEQYF TRBJ2-7 TRBV10-1 NA few
CASSQERGLAGGRGYEQYF TRBJ2-7 TRBV4-1 TRBD2 NA
CASVRLAGDVNEQFF TRBJ2-1 TRBV2 TRBD2 NA
CASSERLVVYEQYF TRBJ2-7 TRBV10-2 NA few
CASSQSPGGLQYF TRBJ2-7 TRBV14 NA medium-sized
CASSLVQGAREQYF TRBJ2-7 TRBV27 TRBD1 NA
CASSQVGGITYEQYF NA TRBV4-1 NA NA
CASSQTGGAGEKLFF TRBJ1-4 TRBV4-1 TRBD1 NA
CSAWRDRGADTQYF TRBJ2-3 TRBV29-1 TRBD1 NA
CSAGHQNTEAFF TRBJ1-1 TRBV29-1 NA NA
CASRRDRENTGELFF TRBJ2-2 TRBV5-1 TRBD1 NA
CASSLGQGAFGNTIYF TRBJ1-3 TRBV5-1 TRBD1 NA
CASSTRGGQGEKLFF TRBJ1-4 TRBV7-2 TRBD1 NA
CASSRVPRVQETQYF TRBJ2-5 TRBV4-1 NA NA
CASSLGGGLAGGETQYF TRBJ2-5 TRBV5-8 TRBD2 NA
CASVQGTGNTIYF TRBJ1-3 TRBV19 NA NA
CASSENTGQGDTEAFF TRBJ1-1 TRBV10-1 TRBD1 NA
CASTRGAGANVLTF TRBJ2-6 TRBV6-5 NA once
CASSRGGEGYEQYF TRBJ2-7 TRBV5-1 NA NA
CASSLWTSGLFNEQFF TRBJ2-1 TRBV7-3 TRBD2 NA